This record looks at one TCR beta chain sequence and its context. Its target is not known. This record comes from a study of monozygotic twins with inflammatory bowel disease. With the 5' RACE reads reprocessed, TCRdb shows one record per CDR3 protein and no DNA. The sample's table shows 310,000 or so distinct CDR3 sequences. Whole-study findings and limits: Patient repertoires may have gained variability from differing immunosuppressive treatments.

Germline V lookup: CDR1 DFQATT, CDR2 SNEGSKA (reference sequence). This CDR3 is built from 15 residues. The specimen sequenced was blood. The chain has TRBV20-1 and TRBJ1-2; the D call of TRBD1 rests on TCRdb alone, since no DNA is present to check it. The TCR originated in a human donor with ulcerative colitis or Crohn's disease, or a healthy co-twin of an affected twin (not recorded which). The CDR3 loop is CSARERSGTATASTF.